These 13 T cell receptor beta chains came from one sample sequenced in a study of blood T cell repertoires in COVID-19. Clones were read by immunoSEQ multiplex PCR, and TCRdb kept only the in-frame ones, dropping some. The sample consists of 270,000 or so clones, 80% to 90% of them appearing once. Sequencing was carried out using peripheral blood. These receptor sequences come from a man aged 35-49 years with acute or convalescent COVID-19.

This chain links TRBV19 with TRBJ2-2; D might be TRBD2 (6 bases). Germline-derived CDR1 and CDR2 are LNHDA and SQIVND (reference sequence). This CDR3 comprises 15 residues. V was shortened by 3 bases and J by 5 bases, with 13 bases between the two germline ends. Here the CDR3 DNA reads TGTGCCAGTAGTATTAAGGCCGGGGGAACCGGGGAGCTGTTTTTT. This translates into CASSIKAGGTGELFF.

The chain uses TRBV5-1 and TRBJ1-2, with a tentative D call TRBD1 (5 bases). The germline V and J ends were trimmed by 4 bases and 4 bases, with 11 bases remaining between them. This CDR3 has 13 amino acids. Germline CDR1 SGHRS, CDR2 YFSETQ. The CDR3 DNA reads as TGCGCCAGCAGCGGGGGGGGTAGCTATGGCTACACCTTC. It specifies CASSGGGSYGYTF.

The chain links TRBV5-1 to TRBJ2-3, with 7 bases that match TRBD2. With 6 bases clipped from V and 3 bases from J, the junction kept 10 bases outside the gene matches. CDR1 and CDR2 (germline): SGHRS, YFSETQ. This CDR3 has 15 residues. The CDR3 DNA reads TGCGCCAGCAAAAAGGACGGGGGGTTAACAGATACGCAGTATTTT. Protein: CASKKDGGLTDTQYF. The whole variable domain, remainder taken from reference TRBV5-1 and TRBJ2-3, is KAGVTQTPRYLIKTRGQQVTLSCSPISGHRSVSWYQQTPGQGLQFLFEYFSETQRNKGNFPGRFSGRQFSNSRSEMNVSTLELGDSALYLCASKKDGGLTDTQYFGPGTRLTVL.

This clone was counted between two and nine times. This rearrangement joins TRBV6-6 to TRBJ1-3, with a possible D match to TRBD1 (6 bases). Trimming pared 5 bases from V and 0 bases from J, leaving 14 bases between. The CDR3 is 16 residues long. Germline CDR1 reads MNHNY; CDR2 reads SVGAGI (reference sequence). CDR3 region: CASSHRQADSGNTIYF. Here the CDR3 DNA reads TGTGCCAGCAGTCACCGACAGGCCGACTCTGGAAACACCATATATTTT.

The V call is TRBV6-5, the J call TRBJ1-6; the D is unclear. The CDR3 sequence is 13 residues long. Looked up from germline, CDR1 is MNHEY and CDR2 is SVGAGI. V gave up 7 bases and J gave up 6 bases, with 10 bases separating them. CDR3 sequence: CASNGDLNSPLHF. The CDR3 DNA sequence: TGTGCCAGCAATGGAGATCTTAATTCACCCCTCCACTTT.

This chain uses TRBV30 with TRBJ1-3; D remains unclear. V lost 0 bases to trimming and J lost 4 bases, with 10 bases between them. The germline V gene has CDR1 GTSNPN and CDR2 SVGIG (reference sequence). The length of the CDR3 is 14 residues. This CDR3 is CAWSVRGGGNTIYF. The CDR3 coding sequence is TGTGCCTGGAGTGTACGCGGCGGCGGAAACACCATATATTTT.

V gene TRBV7-9 combines with J gene TRBJ1-2; 8 bases are a match to TRBD1. The germline V gene has CDR1 SEHNR and CDR2 FQNEAQ (reference sequence). This CDR3 region has 15 residues. With V trimmed by 5 bases and J by 6 bases, 11 bases remained unmatched. The CDR3 DNA is TGTGCCAGCAGCACTTCTCAGGGGGCCTTCGATGGCTACACCTTC. Translating gives CASSTSQGAFDGYTF.

The V and J genes are TRBV12-5 and TRBJ1-5; D uncertain. The CDR3 runs to 14 residues. CDR1 is LGHNT, CDR2 FRNRAP, per germline. The germline V and J ends were trimmed by 3 bases and 6 bases, with 12 bases remaining between them. The CDR3 reads CASGFYEETQPQHF. In DNA form, the CDR3 reads TGTGCTAGTGGTTTTTATGAGGAAACTCAGCCCCAGCATTTT.

V and J are TRBV15 and TRBJ2-3; maybe TRBD1 (5 bases). This CDR3 is 13 amino acids long. Trimming pared 8 bases from V and 3 bases from J, leaving 12 bases between. Germline CDR1 is LNHNV and CDR2 is YYDKDF (reference sequence). CDR3 residues: CATQGVGTDTQYF. The DNA of the CDR3 is TGTGCCACCCAGGGCGTGGGTACAGATACGCAGTATTTT.

This chain uses TRBV7-3 with TRBJ1-1, with D maybe TRBD1 (6 bases). The germline V gene encodes CDR1 SGHTA and CDR2 FQGTGA. The V and J ends lost 3 bases and 1 base respectively, with 9 bases between them. The CDR3 length is 14 residues. The CDR3 region has the DNA TGTGCCAGCAGCTTGGGGGCCACGAACACTGAAGCTTTCTTT. Residues: CASSLGATNTEAFF.

This clone occurred once. CDR3 coding DNA: TGTGCCAGCAGCGGGCCAGGCGGGACAGACCCCTACGAGCAGTACTTC. Translation gives CASSGPGGTDPYEQYF. The chain has TRBV5-4 and TRBJ2-7; tentative D call: TRBD1 (7 bases). V gave up 4 bases and J gave up 2 bases, with 19 bases separating them. The CDR3 totals 16 residues. Germline V gene sequence: CDR1 SGHNT, CDR2 YYREEE (reference sequence).

The chain links TRBV5-4 to TRBJ1-5, with TRBD1 matching 8 bases. The CDR3 covers 14 residues. The germline CDR1 and CDR2 sequences are SGHNT and YYREEE (reference sequence). V lost 4 bases, J lost 6 bases, and 6 bases stayed unmatched. The chain's CDR3 is CASSDGQGSQPQHF. Here the CDR3 DNA reads TGTGCCAGCAGCGATGGACAGGGAAGTCAGCCCCAGCATTTT.

The chain is built from TRBV11-2 and TRBJ1-1; no definite D call. V lost 0 bases to trimming and J lost 0 bases, with 8 bases between them. Germline CDR1 SGHAT, CDR2 FQNNGV. This CDR3 region has 15 residues. CDR3 coding DNA: TGTGCCAGCAGCTTAGATCCGTTTATGAACACTGAAGCTTTCTTT. It translates to CASSLDPFMNTEAFF.